Listed here are 30 T cell receptor beta chains from one sample, sequenced in a study of a mutant IDH1 vaccine in newly diagnosed glioma. Described time point: week 35, safety follow-up. Doses of 300 ug of mutant IDH1 20-mer peptide were given with topical imiquimod. For these receptors, no antigen is known. The method was immunoSEQ multiplex PCR; TCRdb's version includes in-frame clones alone and lacks a portion of them. Of fewer than 90,000 clones in the sample, roughly 83% were seen once. Sequenced here: PBMCs, sampled from a glioma patient whose treatment included an IDH1 peptide vaccine. Receptors were obtained from a young man with glioma.

This chain connects TRBV4-3 to TRBJ1-1; D is possibly TRBD1 (5 bases). This CDR3 contains 17 residues. The V end was cut by 1 base, the J end by 1 base, with 16 bases between. From germline, CDR1 is LGHNA and CDR2 YSLEER. The DNA of the CDR3 is TGCGCCAGCAGCCAAGTACGTACTAATGGACAGAACACTGAAGCTTTCTTT. It codes for CASSQVRTNGQNTEAFF.

The rearrangement joins TRBV29-1 to TRBJ2-7, with 7 bases identical to TRBD2. This CDR3 has 13 amino acids. The germline gives CDR1 SQVTM, CDR2 ANQGSEA. J lost 3 bases, V lost 7 bases, and 9 bases had no gene match. CDR3 amino acids: CSAGEGFGYEQYF. Here the CDR3 DNA reads TGCAGCGCGGGGGAGGGATTTGGCTACGAGCAGTACTTC.

This chain connects TRBV5-1 to TRBJ1-1; tentatively, D is TRBD1 (5 bases). Trimming took off 0 bases at V and 5 bases at J, with 11 bases between the two ends. Germline CDR1 reads SGHRS; CDR2 reads YFSETQ. The CDR3 loop spans 14 amino acids. The chain's CDR3 is CASSLAREVTEAFF. CDR3 DNA: TGCGCCAGCAGCTTGGCCAGGGAGGTGACTGAAGCTTTCTTT.

The chain couples TRBV2 to TRBJ2-5; D gene uncertain. Trimming stripped 6 bases from V and 2 bases from J, with 4 bases between. This CDR3 is 11 amino acids long. CDR1 is SNHLY, CDR2 FYNNEI, per germline. CDR3 sequence reads: CASSLQETQYF. DNA of the CDR3: TGTGCCAGCAGCCTTCAAGAGACCCAGTACTTC.

The CDR3 region is CASSQFRGSLYEQYF. The CDR3 nucleotides read TGCGCCAGCAGCCAATTCCGGGGCAGTTTGTACGAGCAGTACTTC. The chain links TRBV4-1 to TRBJ2-7; D possibly uses TRBD1 or TRBD2 (5 bases each). Trimming shortened V by 2 bases and J by 4 bases, and 15 bases separated the two germline ends. Germline-derived CDR1 and CDR2 are MGHRA and YSYEKL. The CDR3 is 15 residues long.

In its sample, this clone was seen once. The rearrangement uses TRBV18 and TRBJ2-1; 7 bases align to TRBD1. CDR1 and CDR2 from the germline V gene are KGHSH and LQKENI. Losses at the gene ends were 2 bases for V and 2 bases for J; bases not matched to a gene: 6. CDR3 size: 16 residues. The DNA for the CDR3 is TGTGCCAGCTCACCAAGACAGGGTAAGACCTACAATGAGCAGTTCTTC. Translated, it gives CASSPRQGKTYNEQFF.

V usage is TRBV5-4 and J usage is TRBJ1-6, with TRBD1 as a possible D gene (6 bases). Trimming cost V 0 bases and J 4 bases, with 8 bases left between them. Per the germline V gene, CDR1 is SGHNT and CDR2 is YYREEE (reference sequence). CDR3 length equals 15 residues. The chain's CDR3 is CASSLDRAYNSPLHF. In nucleotides, the CDR3 is TGTGCCAGCAGCTTGGACAGGGCTTATAATTCACCCCTCCACTTT.

The chain is built from TRBV6-6 and TRBJ1-2, with unresolved D. Germline V lookup: CDR1 MNHNY, CDR2 SVGAGI (reference sequence). CDR3 length: 14 residues. Trimming removed 8 bases from V and 5 bases from J, with 18 bases in between. CDR3 loop: CASATGSSWYGYTF. Here the CDR3 DNA reads TGTGCCAGCGCTACGGGATCCTCATGGTATGGCTACACCTTC.

The chain uses TRBV2 and TRBJ2-1; 11 bases line up with TRBD1. The CDR3 spans 15 residues. Germline V CDR1 and CDR2: SNHLY, FYNNEI. With V trimmed by 10 bases and J by 8 bases, 13 bases remained unmatched. This chain's CDR3 is CATPIRTGGGDEQFF. DNA for the CDR3: TGTGCCACCCCGATCCGGACAGGGGGCGGCGATGAGCAGTTCTTC.

This clone was detected only a few times. This sequence joins TRBV7-9 and TRBJ1-1; D is ambiguous. The germline gives CDR1 SEHNR, CDR2 FQNEAQ (reference sequence). The CDR3 is 14 amino acids. The V and J ends lost 5 bases and 5 bases respectively, with 15 bases between them. This CDR3 is CASSQLDLGTEAFF. CDR3 coding DNA: TGTGCCAGCAGCCAGTTGGACCTCGGAACTGAAGCTTTCTTT. Looking up the rest from reference TRBV7-9 and TRBJ1-1 gives the full variable domain: DTGVSQNPRHKITKRGQNVTFRCDPISEHNRLYWYRQTLGQGPEFLTYFQNEAQLEKSRLLSDRFSAERPKGSFSTLEIQRTEQGDSAMYLCASSQLDLGTEAFFGQGTRLTVV.

The chain is built from TRBV28 and TRBJ2-7; D is ambiguous. Between the trimmed V and J ends, which lost 5 bases and 0 bases, there was a span of 8 bases. This CDR3 contains 13 residues. Per the germline V gene, CDR1 is MDHEN and CDR2 is SYDVKM. This CDR3 is CASSLGPSYEQYF. The CDR3 region has the DNA TGTGCCAGCAGTCTCGGGCCCTCCTACGAGCAGTACTTC.

This clone was seen only a few times. The chain joins TRBV7-6 to TRBJ2-3; tentatively, D is TRBD2 (6 bases). There are 15 residues in the CDR3. The V end was cut by 5 bases, the J end by 1 base, with 13 bases between. Germline loops: CDR1 SGHVS, CDR2 FNYEAQ. CDR3 protein: CASSPGLHRTDTQYF. As DNA, the CDR3 is TGTGCCAGCAGCCCGGGACTCCATCGCACAGATACGCAGTATTTT.

J is TRBJ2-7 and V is TRBV7-9, with 10 positions matching TRBD1. The V gene end was trimmed by 3 bases and the J gene end by 2 bases; junction bases not matched to a gene: 7. Germline V gene lookup returns CDR1 SEHNR and CDR2 FQNEAQ (reference sequence). This CDR3 has 16 residues. CDR3 residues: CASSLPGQGTTYEQYF. CDR3 bases: TGTGCCAGCAGCTTGCCGGGACAGGGGACGACCTACGAGCAGTACTTC.

This chain connects TRBV19 to TRBJ2-1; 12 bases align to TRBD1. There are 17 residues in the CDR3. Germline V lookup: CDR1 LNHDA, CDR2 SQIVND (reference sequence). The junction had 8 bases not matched to a gene; V was cut back by 4 bases and J by 4 bases. The CDR3 nucleotides are TGTGCCAGTAGTAGGCGGTCGGGACAGGGGGCTTACAATGAGCAGTTCTTC. Its protein product is CASSRRSGQGAYNEQFF.

V and J are TRBV7-2 and TRBJ1-2; TRBD1 might be the D (5 bases). This CDR3 is 14 amino acids long. In germline, CDR1 is SGHTA, CDR2 FQGNSA. Trimming pared 6 bases from V and 4 bases from J, leaving 15 bases between. CDR3 bases: TGTGCCAGCAGGGACCGGGGGGGTGGCTATGGCTACACCTTC. Amino acids: CASRDRGGGYGYTF.

The V call is TRBV7-2, the J call TRBJ2-7; the D is unclear. V lost 3 bases and J 4 bases, leaving 16 bases between the germline ends. Germline assignment: CDR1 SGHTA and CDR2 FQGNSA. The CDR3 is made up of 15 amino acids. The CDR3 loop reads CASSFLPDIQYEQYF. The CDR3 bases are TGTGCCAGCAGCTTTCTCCCAGACATACAGTACGAGCAGTACTTC.

This chain connects TRBV18 to TRBJ1-2; D not certain. Germline V CDR1 and CDR2: KGHSH, LQKENI. The CDR3 has 15 residues. V was clipped by 1 base and J by 0 bases, with 9 bases between them. The CDR3 bases are TGTGCCAGCTCACCACTTCAGGAAACTAACTATGGCTACACCTTC. This encodes CASSPLQETNYGYTF.

CDR3 sequence: CASSHTGYYGYTF. CDR3 bases: TGCGCCAGCAGCCATACAGGTTATTATGGCTACACCTTC. The chain employs TRBV4-3 and TRBJ1-2, with D possibly matching TRBD1 (5 bases). CDR1 LGHNA and CDR2 YSLEER come from the germline V gene. The CDR3 spans 13 residues. V was clipped by 3 bases and J by 5 bases, with 10 bases between them.

The genes are TRBV5-6 and TRBJ1-2; D not certain. Germline values: CDR1 SGHDT, CDR2 YYEEEE. The CDR3 is made up of 15 amino acids. The V end was cut by 1 base, the J end by 0 bases, with 10 bases between. CDR3 amino acids: CASSLQPRTNYGYTF. CDR3 sequence (DNA): TGTGCCAGCAGCTTGCAACCTCGTACTAACTATGGCTACACCTTC.

The chain links TRBV4-3 to TRBJ2-6; D is unclear. The CDR3 contains 17 residues. The V gene's germline CDR1 is LGHNA and CDR2 YSLEER. V was shortened by 0 bases and J by 4 bases, with 13 bases between the two germline ends. The CDR3 sequence is CASSQDWSGVGANVLTF. CDR3 in DNA: TGCGCCAGCAGCCAAGATTGGTCCGGCGTGGGGGCCAACGTCCTGACTTTC.

The chain carries TRBV7-9 and TRBJ1-2, with D perhaps matching TRBD1 (5 bases). Germline V gene sequence: CDR1 SEHNR, CDR2 FQNEAQ (reference sequence). V lost 5 bases to trimming and J lost 1 base, with 11 bases between them. This CDR3 is 14 amino acids long. The CDR3 loop reads CASSRGTDNYGYTF. CDR3 in DNA: TGTGCCAGCAGCCGAGGGACGGATAACTATGGCTACACCTTC.

This clone was recorded many times. V and J are TRBV6-5 and TRBJ1-5; 7 bases line up with TRBD1. CDR1 is MNHEY and CDR2 is SVGAGI in the germline V gene. The V segment lost 6 bases and the J segment 4 bases; nucleotides outside the gene matches: 6. CDR3 size: 14 residues. The CDR3 region has the DNA TGTGCCAGCAGCCGCGGACAGGCTAATCAGCCCCAGCATTTT. It specifies CASSRGQANQPQHF.

This chain uses TRBV18 with TRBJ1-3; no definite D call. Germline values: CDR1 KGHSH, CDR2 LQKENI. The V end lost 2 bases, the J end lost 0 bases, and 14 bases lay between the germline ends. The CDR3 runs to 17 residues. CDR3 nucleotides: TGTGCCAGCTCACCAGTAATGGCCGACTTCTCTGGAAACACCATATATTTT. Protein: CASSPVMADFSGNTIYF.

This rearrangement joins TRBV29-1 to TRBJ1-2; 7 nucleotides line up with TRBD1. Germline CDR1 SQVTM, CDR2 ANQGSEA. With V trimmed by 7 bases and J by 4 bases, 9 bases remained unmatched. The CDR3 consists of 13 residues. DNA of the CDR3: TGCAGCGGTCAGACAGGGTTTGGCTATGGCTACACCTTC. Translated: CSGQTGFGYGYTF.

The chain links TRBV19 to TRBJ1-5, with 8 positions matching TRBD1. CDR3 length: 16 residues. Germline V gene lookup returns CDR1 LNHDA and CDR2 SQIVND (reference sequence). J gave up 7 bases and V 4 bases, and 12 bases lay outside the gene matches. The CDR3 reads CASSTHDRGGRQPQHF. The CDR3 nucleotides are TGTGCCAGTAGTACACACGACAGGGGTGGGCGACAGCCCCAGCATTTT.

The chain couples TRBV14 to TRBJ2-5, with TRBD2 identical over 12 bases. The CDR3 has 16 amino acids. Per germline, CDR1 SGHDN and CDR2 FVKESK. After removal of 3 bases from V and 1 base from J, the junction contained 3 bases not matched to a gene. The CDR3 reads CASSHLAGGTQETQYF. CDR3 sequence (DNA): TGTGCCAGCAGCCACCTAGCGGGAGGGACCCAAGAGACCCAGTACTTC.

The chain couples TRBV7-2 to TRBJ1-2; D gene uncertain. V gave up 5 bases and J gave up 4 bases, with 11 bases separating them. The CDR3 totals 13 residues. The V gene's germline CDR1 is SGHTA and CDR2 FQGNSA. CDR3 coding DNA: TGTGCCAGCAGCCCGGACCCAACCTATGGCTACACCTTC. As protein: CASSPDPTYGYTF.

The table lists this clone with a few counts. V gene TRBV7-8 combines with J gene TRBJ2-1; TRBD1 aligns across 8 bases. V lost 3 bases to trimming and J lost 5 bases; unmatched junction nucleotides: 9. CDR1 is SGHVS, CDR2 FQNEAQ, per germline. This CDR3 spans 16 amino acids. The CDR3 reads CASSLLQGVRNNEQFF. CDR3 sequence (DNA): TGTGCCAGCAGCTTGTTACAGGGGGTACGGAACAATGAGCAGTTCTTC. Looking up the rest from reference TRBV7-8 and TRBJ2-1 gives the full variable domain: GAGVSQSPRYKVAKRGQDVALRCDPISGHVSLFWYQQALGQGPEFLTYFQNEAQLDKSGLPSDRFFAERPEGSVSTLKIQRTQQEDSAVYLCASSLLQGVRNNEQFFGPGTRLTVL.

V is TRBV19 and J is TRBJ2-2, with 9 bases aligning to TRBD2. Germline values: CDR1 LNHDA, CDR2 SQIVND (reference sequence). V was pared by 4 bases and J by 1 base, with 10 bases of the junction left unmatched. This CDR3 has 18 residues. CDR3 loop: CASSTRTSAYKNTGELFF. In nucleotides, the CDR3 is TGTGCCAGTAGTACCCGGACTAGCGCATACAAGAACACCGGGGAGCTGTTTTTT.

The chain couples TRBV7-9 to TRBJ1-1; no clear D gene. This CDR3 spans 11 amino acids. Germline V lookup: CDR1 SEHNR, CDR2 FQNEAQ (reference sequence). V shed 7 bases and J shed 7 bases, with 10 bases lying between them. This CDR3 reads CASIGPNEAFF. The DNA of the CDR3 is TGTGCCAGCATCGGGCCTAATGAAGCTTTCTTT.